Listed here are 23 T cell receptor beta chains from one sample, sequenced in a study of technical replicates of blood from a handful of donors (TCRdb year 2017). Library preparation used the immunoSEQ multiplex PCR assay. What TCRdb holds here is the immuneACCESS table cut down to in-frame rearrangements. Part of the clones is not present; checked against another copy, under half of the missing clones reflect an unresolved V gene, and the others are unexplained. In this sample the table shows 12,000 or so clones, roughly 92% of which occur a single time. 8.5% to 9% of the sample rests with the top ten. Input material: PBMCs. All receptors derive from a human donor in good health.

The J gene is TRBJ2-1, the V gene TRBV13, with 11 bases matching TRBD2. The CDR3 spans 17 residues. V lost 4 bases and J lost 5; bases outside the gene matches: 10. The V gene's germline CDR1 is PRHDT and CDR2 FYEKMQ (reference sequence). CDR3 amino acids: CASSSRLAGKGDNEQFF. The CDR3, as DNA: TGTGCCAGCAGCTCTCGACTAGCGGGGAAAGGTGACAATGAGCAGTTCTTC.

This sequence joins TRBV6-1 and TRBJ2-1, with D perhaps TRBD2 (6 bases). With 2 bases removed from V and 0 bases from J, the gap between germline ends came to 8 bases. The CDR3 loop spans 15 amino acids. CDR1 MNHNS and CDR2 SASEGT come from the germline V gene. The CDR3 loop is CASSEYGGSYNEQFF. For the CDR3, the DNA is TGTGCCAGCAGTGAATACGGGGGCTCCTACAATGAGCAGTTCTTC.

The chain joins TRBV5-6 to TRBJ1-2; unclear D gene. V gave up 3 bases and J gave up 2 bases, with 8 bases separating them. Germline lookup yields CDR1 SGHDT and CDR2 YYEEEE. The CDR3 is 13 amino acids. CDR3 protein: CASSSTGNYGYTF. Written as DNA, the CDR3 is TGTGCCAGCAGCTCGACGGGAAACTATGGCTACACCTTC.

The J gene is TRBJ2-2, the V gene TRBV6-4; 10 nucleotides match TRBD1. Trimming removed 6 bases from V and 7 bases from J; junction bases left unmatched: 8. This CDR3 region has 15 residues. In germline, CDR1 is MRHNA, CDR2 SNTAGT. The CDR3 is CASSSGTGEVGELFF. CDR3 nucleotide sequence: TGTGCCAGCAGCTCCGGGACAGGGGAAGTCGGGGAGCTGTTTTTT.

V and J are TRBV6-1 and TRBJ1-5; D remains unclear. Germline CDR1 reads MNHNS; CDR2 reads SASEGT. V dropped 2 bases and J dropped 3 bases, with 11 bases sitting between them. The CDR3 runs 15 residues. The CDR3 region has the DNA TGTGCCAGCAGTGAATCTTACAGTTACAATCAGCCCCAGCATTTT. Encoded protein: CASSESYSYNQPQHF.

The chain carries TRBV2 and TRBJ2-2; a possible D gene is TRBD2 (6 bases). The germline V gene has CDR1 SNHLY and CDR2 FYNNEI. The V gene lost 6 bases and the J gene lost 7 bases, with 12 bases spanning the gap. The CDR3 covers 13 residues. The CDR3 loop reads CASRETSSGELFF. The CDR3 nucleotides are TGTGCCAGCAGGGAGACTAGTAGCGGGGAGCTGTTTTTT.

J is TRBJ2-7 and V is TRBV10-1; 7 bases line up with TRBD2. The CDR3 has 16 residues. Germline CDR1 reads WNHNN; CDR2 reads SYGVQD (reference sequence). V trimming: 0 bases; J trimming: 2 bases; junction bases outside the gene matches: 7. The CDR3 nucleotides are TGCGCCAGCAGTGAGTCGTCACTAGCGTCCCCCTACGAGCAGTACTTC. Protein product: CASSESSLASPYEQYF.

V usage is TRBV5-1 and J usage is TRBJ2-1; 14 nucleotides line up with TRBD2. The V gene's germline CDR1 is SGHRS and CDR2 YFSETQ. After removal of 4 bases from V and 9 bases from J, the junction contained 6 bases not matched to a gene. CDR3 length: 15 residues. This CDR3 reads CASSPGLAGASEQFF. Here the CDR3 DNA reads TGCGCCAGCAGCCCGGGACTAGCGGGAGCTAGTGAGCAGTTCTTC.

This chain connects TRBV7-8 to TRBJ1-1; 8 bases are shared with TRBD1. The V gene's germline CDR1 is SGHVS and CDR2 FQNEAQ. The CDR3 has 15 amino acids. V dropped 2 bases and J dropped 8; count of bases not matched to a gene: 10. The CDR3 spells CASSLSVQGADEAFF. The CDR3 DNA reads as TGTGCCAGCAGCTTATCTGTTCAGGGGGCTGACGAAGCTTTCTTT.

V gene TRBV5-1 combines with J gene TRBJ1-4; D is unresolved. The V and J ends lost 0 bases and 4 bases respectively, with 7 bases between them. The length of the CDR3 is 14 residues. Germline V gene sequence: CDR1 SGHRS, CDR2 YFSETQ. The CDR3 loop reads CASSLDTFNEKLFF. The DNA for the CDR3 is TGCGCCAGCAGCTTGGACACCTTTAATGAAAAACTGTTTTTT.

The chain combines TRBV11-2 with TRBJ2-7; weak D call: TRBD1 (6 bases). This CDR3 spans 14 amino acids. With 5 bases removed from V and 7 bases from J, the gap between germline ends came to 18 bases. CDR1 SGHAT and CDR2 FQNNGV come from the germline V gene. The CDR3 region is CASSPQDRSGEQYF. For the CDR3, the DNA is TGTGCCAGCAGCCCCCAAGACAGGTCTGGGGAGCAGTACTTC.

CDR3 amino acids: CASSTGQRNYGYTF. The CDR3 DNA is TGTGCCAGCAGTACAGGACAGAGGAACTATGGCTACACCTTC. J is TRBJ1-2 and V is TRBV28, with D possibly being TRBD1 (6 bases). The length of the CDR3 is 14 residues. Trimming stripped 5 bases from V and 2 bases from J, with 12 bases between. Germline V lookup: CDR1 MDHEN, CDR2 SYDVKM.

The chain employs TRBV30 and TRBJ2-1; TRBD2 aligns across 14 bases. The ends lost 1 base at V and 9 bases at J; junction bases unmatched: 8. The CDR3 has 16 residues. In germline, CDR1 is GTSNPN, CDR2 SVGIG (reference sequence). For the CDR3, the DNA is TGTGCCTGGAGTGGGTTAGGGACTAGCGGGAGCGGTGAGCAGTTCTTC. This encodes CAWSGLGTSGSGEQFF.

V usage is TRBV7-6 and J usage is TRBJ1-2, with 8 bases lining up with TRBD1. The CDR3 loop spans 15 amino acids. Per germline, CDR1 SGHVS and CDR2 FNYEAQ. V was clipped by 2 bases and J by 7 bases; unmatched bases: 9. The CDR3 DNA follows: TGTGCCAGCAGCTTAACTACAGGGGGGGAGGGTGGCTACACCTTC. As protein: CASSLTTGGEGGYTF.

The rearrangement links TRBV28 to TRBJ2-6; TRBD1 matches at 12 bases. Trimming removed 5 bases from V and 0 bases from J; junction bases left unmatched: 5. Germline V gene sequence: CDR1 MDHEN, CDR2 SYDVKM. This CDR3 is 18 amino acids long. The CDR3 sequence is CASSAGQGAHSGANVLTF. CDR3 DNA sequence: TGTGCCAGCAGTGCGGGACAGGGGGCACACTCTGGGGCCAACGTCCTGACTTTC.

The chain combines TRBV5-4 with TRBJ2-7; 10 nucleotides align to TRBD2. Germline V gene lookup returns CDR1 SGHNT and CDR2 YYREEE (reference sequence). There are 16 residues in the CDR3. The junction had 10 bases not matched to a gene; V was cut back by 3 bases and J by 4 bases. The CDR3 protein is CASSSGGASGSYEQYF. The CDR3 DNA follows: TGTGCCAGCAGCTCGGGTGGGGCTAGCGGGAGTTACGAGCAGTACTTC.

The chain couples TRBV5-8 to TRBJ1-5, with 9 bases fitting TRBD1. V dropped 7 bases and J dropped 7; count of bases not matched to a gene: 15. CDR3 size: 16 residues. Looked up from germline, CDR1 is SGHTS and CDR2 is YDEGEE. The CDR3: CASYDETGGQKQPQHF. In nucleotides, the CDR3 is TGTGCCAGCTACGATGAGACAGGGGGGCAAAAACAGCCCCAGCATTTT.

This clone has only one observation. This chain connects TRBV25-1 to TRBJ2-1, with TRBD2 matching 10 bases. Germline assignment: CDR1 MGHDK and CDR2 SYGVNS. The V and J ends lost 6 bases and 4 bases, in that order; junction bases with no gene match: 6. There are 15 residues in the CDR3. In DNA, the CDR3 is TGTGCCAGCAGACGGTGGACTAGCGGTTACAATGAGCAGTTCTTC. This gives the protein CASRRWTSGYNEQFF.

This clone has a single count. V is TRBV6-6 and J is TRBJ2-7; no definite D call. This CDR3 is 11 amino acids long. V lost 5 bases to trimming and J lost 4 bases, with 6 bases between them. Germline V lookup: CDR1 MNHNY, CDR2 SVGAGI (reference sequence). CDR3 bases: TGTGCCAGCAGTCCCTCTTACGAGCAGTACTTC. This encodes CASSPSYEQYF.

V gene TRBV6-5 combines with J gene TRBJ1-1; D gene uncertain. This CDR3 region has 11 residues. The germline CDR1 and CDR2 sequences are MNHEY and SVGAGI. Between the trimmed V and J ends, which lost 2 bases and 9 bases, there was a span of 7 bases. The CDR3 bases are TGTGCCAGCAGTTACCCCCCTAAAGCTTTCTTT. Translation: CASSYPPKAFF.

The gene calls are TRBV28 and TRBJ2-5; 7 bases agree with TRBD2. The CDR3 has 15 residues. Germline-derived CDR1 and CDR2 are MDHEN and SYDVKM. V dropped 3 bases and J dropped 3; count of bases not matched to a gene: 7. In DNA form, the CDR3 reads TGTGCCAGCAGTTTGAGCAGGCGGGAGAAAGAGACCCAGTACTTC. Its translation: CASSLSRREKETQYF.

The rearrangement links TRBV18 to TRBJ2-5; no clear D. V was pared by 3 bases and J by 0 bases, with 5 bases between. The CDR3 runs 13 residues. In germline, CDR1 is KGHSH, CDR2 LQKENI. The CDR3 sequence is CASSPADQETQYF. The CDR3 region has the DNA TGTGCCAGCTCACCGGCAGACCAAGAGACCCAGTACTTC.

This CDR3 reads CASRWGTSGSRKQFF. The CDR3 DNA sequence: TGTGCCAGCCGGTGGGGGACTAGCGGGAGCAGGAAGCAGTTCTTC. V is TRBV27 and J is TRBJ2-1; the match to TRBD2 covers 14 bases. V trimming: 8 bases; J trimming: 11 bases; junction bases outside the gene matches: 11. This CDR3 spans 15 amino acids. The germline V gene encodes CDR1 MNHEY and CDR2 SMNVEV (reference sequence).